This is a list of T cell receptor beta chains from one sample in a study of blood T cell repertoires in COVID-19. The repertoire was sequenced with immunoSEQ multiplex PCR; TCRdb's copy has only in-frame clones and lacks some. The sample holds approximately 250,000 clones, about nine tenths seen once. What was sequenced was PBMCs or T cells enriched from blood (not recorded which). Receptor source: a woman aged 25 to 39 with acute COVID-19. CDR3s include the opening cysteine and the closing phenylalanine or tryptophan. The D gene is left open where the match is weak. Expanded clones are given a class, and other clones once, few, many or no size at all.

length: 15
size: -
J: TRBJ2-7
V: TRBV18
D: -
CDR3: CASSHSTPTYYEQYF

length: 18
size: -
J: TRBJ2-1
V: TRBV5-1
D: TRBD2
CDR3: CASSLAASGRWTYNEQFF

length: 12
size: -
J: TRBJ2-7
V: TRBV6-5
D: TRBD1
CDR3: CVAGQVTYEQYF

length: 16
size: -
J: TRBJ2-3
V: TRBV25-1
D: -
CDR3: CASSPSPGFSTDTQYF

length: 15
size: -
J: TRBJ2-2
V: TRBV2
D: -
CDR3: CASTRKGQGTGELFF

length: 18
size: -
J: TRBJ1-5
V: TRBV2
D: TRBD1
CDR3: CASSEFQGAGYSNQPQHF

length: 15
size: -
J: TRBJ2-7
V: TRBV6-2/TRBV6-3
D: TRBD2
CDR3: CASSYAGTSGVEQYF

length: 13
size: once
J: TRBJ1-6
V: TRBV28
D: TRBD1
CDR3: CASSRDRVSPLHF

length: 12
size: -
J: TRBJ1-2
V: TRBV29-1
D: -
CDR3: CSVEEGAYGYTF

length: 9
size: -
J: TRBJ1-2
V: TRBV20-1
D: -
CDR3: CSASYGYTF

length: 14
size: -
J: TRBJ1-1
V: TRBV30
D: TRBD1
CDR3: CAWSARTGWTEAFF

length: 18
size: -
J: TRBJ1-3
V: TRBV5-4
D: TRBD1
CDR3: CASSVRDRGGFHGNTIYF

length: 15
size: -
J: TRBJ1-6
V: TRBV5-1
D: TRBD1
CDR3: CASSSNRGQDSPLHF

length: 15
size: -
J: TRBJ2-3
V: TRBV28
D: TRBD2
CDR3: CASSRPRVAGDTQYF

length: 16
size: -
J: TRBJ1-5
V: TRBV5-8
D: TRBD1
CDR3: CASSFRGRAMGQPQHF

length: 13
size: -
J: TRBJ1-5
V: TRBV2
D: -
CDR3: CASSSDRNQPQHF

length: 14
size: -
J: TRBJ2-7
V: TRBV3-1/TRBV3-2
D: -
CDR3: CASSQGRVGYEQYF

length: 15
size: few
J: TRBJ2-1
V: TRBV5-1
D: -
CDR3: CASRQTGYLYNEQFF

length: 17
size: -
J: TRBJ1-2
V: TRBV9
D: TRBD1
CDR3: CASSVGRGTEPVYGYTF

length: 12
size: -
J: TRBJ2-7
V: TRBV5-6
D: -
CDR3: CASSRLVGEQYF

length: 19
size: -
J: TRBJ2-3
V: TRBV6-1
D: TRBD1
CDR3: CASSEAGDRGYLSTDTQYF

length: 12
size: -
J: TRBJ1-1
V: TRBV27
D: -
CDR3: CASSHRGTEAFF

length: 15
size: -
J: TRBJ1-5
V: TRBV6-5
D: TRBD1
CDR3: CASRPPGQGNQPQHF

length: 13
size: -
J: TRBJ1-1
V: TRBV7-9
D: -
CDR3: CASSWGGPTEAFF

length: 14
size: once
J: TRBJ1-4
V: TRBV5-1
D: -
CDR3: CASSLGQGGEKLFF

length: 13
size: -
J: TRBJ1-1
V: TRBV7-9
D: -
CDR3: CASRFEGNTEAFF

length: 18
size: -
J: TRBJ2-1
V: TRBV11-2
D: TRBD2
CDR3: CASSPPPLGLAGANEQFF

length: 14
size: -
J: TRBJ2-1
V: TRBV2
D: -
CDR3: CASSSGTLDNEQFF

length: 14
size: once
J: TRBJ2-3
V: TRBV6-4
D: TRBD1
CDR3: CASSAGTVTDTQYF

length: 11
size: -
J: TRBJ1-2
V: TRBV11-2
D: -
CDR3: CASSSRQLYTF

length: 15
size: -
J: TRBJ2-1
V: TRBV18
D: -
CDR3: CASSPLGSTYNEQFF

length: 12
size: -
J: TRBJ1-4
V: TRBV3-1/TRBV3-2
D: -
CDR3: CASSQYSEKLFF

length: 14
size: once
J: TRBJ2-3
V: TRBV2
D: -
CDR3: CASSLQTNTDTQYF

length: 15
size: -
J: TRBJ1-5
V: TRBV2
D: -
CDR3: CASRWTVSSNQPQHF

length: 16
size: -
J: TRBJ2-3
V: TRBV4-1
D: -
CDR3: CASSQDYTSPTDTQYF

length: 15
size: -
J: TRBJ2-1
V: TRBV29-1
D: TRBD1
CDR3: CSAVTGQSSYNEQFF

length: 11
size: -
J: TRBJ2-7
V: TRBV6-5
D: -
CDR3: CASARGDEQYF

length: 14
size: -
J: TRBJ1-2
V: TRBV7-9
D: -
CDR3: CASSPNREGYGYTF

length: 13
size: -
J: TRBJ2-7
V: TRBV6-6
D: -
CDR3: CASTRTGTYEQYF

length: 14
size: -
J: TRBJ2-7
V: TRBV7-2
D: TRBD1
CDR3: CASSPTGTSYEQYF

length: 14
size: -
J: TRBJ1-1
V: TRBV14
D: -
CDR3: CASSQDPGLTEAFF

length: 14
size: -
J: TRBJ2-1
V: TRBV6-5
D: TRBD2
CDR3: CAIGLAGSYNEQFF

length: 18
size: -
J: TRBJ2-2
V: TRBV28
D: TRBD2
CDR3: CASTPGVAGVIGTGELFF

length: 13
size: -
J: TRBJ2-1
V: TRBV15
D: -
CDR3: CATSNSAYNEQFF

length: 13
size: -
J: TRBJ2-1
V: TRBV9
D: -
CDR3: CASSVVASGEQFF